Listed here is a single TCR beta chain. What it binds is unknown. A junction boundary mismatches the germline segment, possibly from a read error. The primer mix had 60 Vbeta and 13 Jbeta primers. The table came from immunoSEQ multiplex PCR; TCRdb's copy has only in-frame clones and leaves some out. Among around 200,000 clones, around 85% were seen once, and the ten largest hold approximately 0.22%. This CDR3 contains 14 residues. Germline loops: CDR1 SEHNR, CDR2 FQNEAQ (reference sequence). The sample belongs to a study of cytomegalovirus exposure and HLA in healthy donors. Study details: An early data release held tens of millions of unique TCRs from HLA-typed donors. The study's findings and limits: Some public TCRs appeared in many individuals, while most sequences were rare. What a later analysis reportedly showed was that an Asian-associated ancestry cluster had fewer N-insertions than the roughly 700-donor mean. Later analysis suggested links between common viral pathogens and several top significant clusters.

The chain employs TRBV7-9 and TRBJ1-1, with D uncertain. Sequenced: PBMCs. The receptor was isolated from a girl aged 2 to 10 in good health and CMV-seronegative. CDR3 amino acids: CASSPPGQRAGIVF. The CDR3 DNA reads TGTGCCAGCAGCCCCCCCGGGCAGCGCGCGGGGATAGTTTTT.